This T cell receptor (beta chain) was captured by sequencing in a study of cytomegalovirus exposure and HLA in healthy donors. This PCR relied on a set of 60 Vbeta primers and 13 Jbeta primers. Assay used: immunoSEQ multiplex PCR; TCRdb lists only in-frame clones, some missing. The data show about 270,000 clones, just over 70% seen once. The CDR3 is made up of 16 amino acids. V lost 4 bases, J lost 2 bases, and 5 bases stayed unmatched. Germline V gene lookup returns CDR1 KGHSH and CDR2 LQKENI. Sequenced input: PBMCs. V and J are TRBV18 and TRBJ2-6; 7 bases fit TRBD1. The sequence was obtained from a female donor in good health and CMV-seronegative. CDR3 in DNA: TGTGCCAGCTCACGACAGGGAGAGGCTGGGGCCAACGTCCTGACTTTC. This gives the protein CASSRQGEAGANVLTF.